The clone carrying this T cell receptor beta chain was seen a handful of times. Its target is not known. This entry is derived from a study of T and B cells in COVID-19 patients. In the study overall: Blood was sampled from COVID-19 patients who were either actively infected or recovered. Median age was about 30 years in the recovered cohort and around 62 years in the active-infection cohort.

From blood, about 230-500 ng of genomic DNA served as TRB template. Study conclusions and caveats: Clonality of TRB repertoires was high in active COVID-19; recovery brought above-healthy diversity and richness. Sorted SARS-CoV-2-responsive or tetramer+ T cells and CD4+, regulatory and CD8+ subsets were not yet sequenced.

This CDR3 spans 15 amino acids. Deletions cut 3 bases from V and 9 bases from J, with 18 bases between. TRB rearrangements were amplified by multiplex PCR with BIOMED2 TRB-A/B primers. TCRdb re-derived calls from the multiplex PCR reads in MiXCR, one entry per CDR3 protein. Of a few thousand distinct CDR3 sequences listed, approximately 26% are singletons. V usage is TRBV12-3 or TRBV12-4 and J usage is TRBJ1-5; TRBD1 is a possible D gene (6 bases). The sample taken for sequencing was blood. The sequence was obtained from a human donor with active COVID-19. This CDR3 reads CASSFKQGPWWPQHF. The CDR3 coding sequence is TGTGCCAGCAGTTTCAAACAGGGCCCCTGGTGGCCCCAGCATTTT.